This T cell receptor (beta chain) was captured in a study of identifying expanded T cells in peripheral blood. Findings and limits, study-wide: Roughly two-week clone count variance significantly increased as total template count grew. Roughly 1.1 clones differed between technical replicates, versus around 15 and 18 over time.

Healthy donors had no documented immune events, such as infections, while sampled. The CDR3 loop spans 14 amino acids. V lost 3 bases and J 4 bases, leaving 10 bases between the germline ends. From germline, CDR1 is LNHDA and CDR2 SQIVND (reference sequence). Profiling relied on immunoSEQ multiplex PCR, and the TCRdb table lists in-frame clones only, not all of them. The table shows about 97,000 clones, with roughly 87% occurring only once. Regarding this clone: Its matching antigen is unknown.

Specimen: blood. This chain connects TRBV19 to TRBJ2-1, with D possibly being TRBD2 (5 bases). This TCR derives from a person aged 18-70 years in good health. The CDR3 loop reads CASSISDSYNEQFF. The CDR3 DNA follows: TGTGCCAGTAGTATTTCGGACTCTTACAATGAGCAGTTCTTC.